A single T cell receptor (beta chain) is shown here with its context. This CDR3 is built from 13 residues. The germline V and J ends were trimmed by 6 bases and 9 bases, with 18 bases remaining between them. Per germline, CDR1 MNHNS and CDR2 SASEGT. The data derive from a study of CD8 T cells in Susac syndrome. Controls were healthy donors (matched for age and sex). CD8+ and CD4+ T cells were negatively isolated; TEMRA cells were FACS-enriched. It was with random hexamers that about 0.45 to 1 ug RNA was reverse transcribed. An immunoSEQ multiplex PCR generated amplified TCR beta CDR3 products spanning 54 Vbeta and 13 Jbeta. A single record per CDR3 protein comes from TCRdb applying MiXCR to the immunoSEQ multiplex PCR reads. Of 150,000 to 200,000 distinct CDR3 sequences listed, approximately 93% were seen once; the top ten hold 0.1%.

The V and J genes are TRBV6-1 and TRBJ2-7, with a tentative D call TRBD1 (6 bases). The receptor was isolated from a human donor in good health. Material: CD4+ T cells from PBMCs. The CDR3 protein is CASRGGGGLRQYF. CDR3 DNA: TGTGCCAGCAGAGGTGGGGGCGGGCTCCGGCAGTACTTC.